This TCR beta chain is drawn from a study of low-dose radiotherapy and immunotherapy resistance in tumors. Study as a whole: It was 1 Gy per fraction every two weeks that Cohort 2 received, adding up to 13 Gy over 26 weeks. Every six weeks patients received intravenous ipilimumab 1 mg/kg, and every two weeks they received intravenous nivolumab 240 mg. Patients' oral aspirin dose was 300 mg daily across four cycles from cycle 1 day 1.

There are many counts of this clonotype. Priming of first-strand cDNA relied on TRAV- and TRBV-specific primers (covering alpha and beta chains). Over 20 PCR cycles, TCRs were amplified from a constant-region primer and V-primer adapter. TCRdb re-called the reads with MiXCR, one entry per CDR3 protein. In the table there are fewer than 90,000 distinct CDR3 sequences, 18% of which are singletons. Indicated time point: before trial treatment. Treatment of the donors consisted of nivolumab and ipilimumab (plus aspirin, low-dose cyclophosphamide and low-dose radiotherapy). The germline V and J ends were trimmed by 0 bases and 6 bases, with 11 bases remaining between them. Germline V gene data show CDR1 as LGHNA and CDR2 as YNFKEQ. This CDR3 is 15 amino acids long.

The receptor comes from a male donor with prostate cancer. The material was PBMCs, obtained before treatment. The rearrangement joins TRBV4-2 to TRBJ2-2; D not resolved. CDR3 in amino acids: CASSQELAWAGELFF. The CDR3 DNA follows: TGTGCCAGCAGCCAAGAGTTGGCGTGGGCCGGGGAGCTGTTTTTT.